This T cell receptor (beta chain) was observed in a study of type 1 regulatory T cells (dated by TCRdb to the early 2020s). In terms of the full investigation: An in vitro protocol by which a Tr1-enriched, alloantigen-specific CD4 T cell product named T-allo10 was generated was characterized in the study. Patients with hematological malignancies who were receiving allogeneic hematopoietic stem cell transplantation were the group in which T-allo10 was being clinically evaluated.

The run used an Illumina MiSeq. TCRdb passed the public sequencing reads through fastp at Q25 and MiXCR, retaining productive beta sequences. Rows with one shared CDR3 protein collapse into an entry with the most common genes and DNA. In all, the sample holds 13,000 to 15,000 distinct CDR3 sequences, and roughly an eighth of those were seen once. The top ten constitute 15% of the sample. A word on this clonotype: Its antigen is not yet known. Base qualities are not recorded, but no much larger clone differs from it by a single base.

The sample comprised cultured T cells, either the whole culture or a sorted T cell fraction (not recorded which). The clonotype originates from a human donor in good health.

The sequenced DNA: TGTGCCAGCAGTTCGGGACAAGGTAACAATCAGCCCCAGCATTTT. This translates into CASSSGQGNNQPQHF. Here the chain combines TRBV28 and TRBJ1-5; TRBD1 is possibly the D segment (6 matching bases). The CDR3 numbers 15 residues from cysteine through phenylalanine. Solely the CDR3 DNA is kept, with 45 bases framed from the first base. For CDR1 and CDR2, the germline V gene lists MDHEN and SYDVKM. The junction carries 13 bases between V and J, which are trimmed by 4 bases and 3 bases respectively.